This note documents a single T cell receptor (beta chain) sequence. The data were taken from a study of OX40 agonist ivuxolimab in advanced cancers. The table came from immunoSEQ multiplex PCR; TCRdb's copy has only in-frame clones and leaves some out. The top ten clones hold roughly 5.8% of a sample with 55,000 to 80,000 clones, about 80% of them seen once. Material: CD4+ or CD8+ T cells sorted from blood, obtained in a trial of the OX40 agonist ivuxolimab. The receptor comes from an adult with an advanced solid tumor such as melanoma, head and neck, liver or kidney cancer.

The CDR3 sequence: CASRPSLRGQETQYF. The CDR3 DNA reads TGTGCCAGCAGACCAAGTTTACGGGGCCAAGAGACCCAGTACTTC. The gene calls are TRBV7-2 and TRBJ2-5, with D possibly TRBD2 on 5 matching bases. CDR1 SGHTA and CDR2 FQGNSA come from the germline V gene. The CDR3 spans 15 residues. Trimming took off 6 bases at V and 1 base at J, with 15 bases between the two ends.